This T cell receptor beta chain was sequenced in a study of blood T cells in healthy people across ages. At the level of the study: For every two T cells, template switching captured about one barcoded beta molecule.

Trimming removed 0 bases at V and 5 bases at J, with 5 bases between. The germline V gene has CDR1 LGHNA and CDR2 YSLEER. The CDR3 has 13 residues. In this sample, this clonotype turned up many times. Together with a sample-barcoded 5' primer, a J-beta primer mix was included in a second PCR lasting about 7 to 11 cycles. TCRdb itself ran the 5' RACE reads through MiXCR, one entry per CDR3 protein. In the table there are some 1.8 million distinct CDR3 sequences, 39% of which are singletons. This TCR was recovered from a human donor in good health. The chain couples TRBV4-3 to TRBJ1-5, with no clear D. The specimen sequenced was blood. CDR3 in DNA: TGCGCCAGCAGCCAAGATCGGGATCAGCCCCAGCATTTT. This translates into CASSQDRDQPQHF.